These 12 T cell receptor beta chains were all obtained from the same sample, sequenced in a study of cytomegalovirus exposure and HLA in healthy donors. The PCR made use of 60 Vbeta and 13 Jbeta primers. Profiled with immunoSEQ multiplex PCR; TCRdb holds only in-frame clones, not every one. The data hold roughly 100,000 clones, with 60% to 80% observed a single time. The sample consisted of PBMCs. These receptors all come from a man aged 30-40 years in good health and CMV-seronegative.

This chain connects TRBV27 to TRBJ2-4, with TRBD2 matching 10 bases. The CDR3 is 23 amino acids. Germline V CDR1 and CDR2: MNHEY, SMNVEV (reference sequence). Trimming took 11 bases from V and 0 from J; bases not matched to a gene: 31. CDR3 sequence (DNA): TGTGCCTATGTCCGGGGGGGCGGATCAACTAGCGGGAAAGGGGTGCTAGCCAAAAACATTCAGTACTTC. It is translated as CAYVRGGGSTSGKGVLAKNIQYF.

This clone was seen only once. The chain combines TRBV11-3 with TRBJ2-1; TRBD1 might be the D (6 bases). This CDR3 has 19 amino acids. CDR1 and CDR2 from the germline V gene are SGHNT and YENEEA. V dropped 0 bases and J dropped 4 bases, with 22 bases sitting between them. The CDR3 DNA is TGTGCCAGCAGCTTAGACGCGCGCCAGGGGCCCAGGAGGTACAATGAGCAGTTCTTC. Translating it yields CASSLDARQGPRRYNEQFF.

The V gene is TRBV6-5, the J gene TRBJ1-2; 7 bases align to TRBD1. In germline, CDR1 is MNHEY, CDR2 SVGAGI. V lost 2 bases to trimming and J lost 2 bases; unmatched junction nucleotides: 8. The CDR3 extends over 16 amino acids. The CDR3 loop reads CASSYHGQASNYGYTF. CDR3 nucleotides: TGTGCCAGCAGTTACCATGGACAGGCAAGCAACTATGGCTACACCTTC.

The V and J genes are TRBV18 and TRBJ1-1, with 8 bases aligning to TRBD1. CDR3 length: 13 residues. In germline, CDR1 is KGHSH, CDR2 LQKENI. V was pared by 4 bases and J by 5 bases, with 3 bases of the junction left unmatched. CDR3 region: CASSLDRETEAFF. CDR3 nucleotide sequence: TGTGCCAGCTCACTGGACAGGGAAACTGAAGCTTTCTTT. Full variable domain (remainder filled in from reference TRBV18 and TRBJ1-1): NAGVMQNPRHLVRRRGQEARLRCSPMKGHSHVYWYRQLPEEGLKFMVYLQKENIIDESGMPKERFSAEFPKEGPSILRIQQVVRGDSAAYFCASSLDRETEAFFGQGTRLTVV.

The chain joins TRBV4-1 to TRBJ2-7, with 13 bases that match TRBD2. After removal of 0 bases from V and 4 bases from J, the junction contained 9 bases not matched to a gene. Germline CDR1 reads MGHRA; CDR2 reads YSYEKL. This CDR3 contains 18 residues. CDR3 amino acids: CASSQEGDTSGRVYEQYF. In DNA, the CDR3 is TGCGCCAGCAGCCAAGAAGGGGATACTAGCGGGAGGGTGTACGAGCAGTACTTC.

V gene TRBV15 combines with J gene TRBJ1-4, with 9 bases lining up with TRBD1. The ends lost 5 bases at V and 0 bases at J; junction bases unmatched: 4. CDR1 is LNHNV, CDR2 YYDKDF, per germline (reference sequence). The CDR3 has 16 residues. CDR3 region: CATSGQGTATNEKLFF. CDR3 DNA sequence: TGTGCCACCAGCGGACAGGGGACAGCAACTAATGAAAAACTGTTTTTT.

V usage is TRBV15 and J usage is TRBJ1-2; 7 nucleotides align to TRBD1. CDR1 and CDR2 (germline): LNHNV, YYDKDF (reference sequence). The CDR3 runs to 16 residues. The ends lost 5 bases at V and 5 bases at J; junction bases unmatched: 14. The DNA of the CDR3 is TGTGCCACCAGCCCCCGACAGGGCGACTGGGCATATGGCTACACCTTC. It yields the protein CATSPRQGDWAYGYTF.

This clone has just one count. The CDR3 coding sequence is TGTGCCAGCAGCTTAGTGGCTAGCGGGATAAAGTATGAGCAGTTCTTC. Its protein product is CASSLVASGIKYEQFF. This rearrangement joins TRBV7-9 to TRBJ2-1, with 9 nucleotides matching TRBD2. J was trimmed by 8 bases and V by 1 base; bases with no gene match: 9. The CDR3 runs to 16 residues. Germline loops: CDR1 SEHNR, CDR2 FQNEAQ (reference sequence).

The chain's CDR3 is CASSLSVDQPQHF. DNA for the CDR3: TGTGCCAGCAGCTTGTCGGTTGATCAGCCCCAGCATTTT. The rearrangement joins TRBV5-6 to TRBJ1-5; no reliable D call. From germline, CDR1 is SGHDT and CDR2 YYEEEE. The CDR3 runs to 13 residues. Trimming took off 1 base at V and 5 bases at J, with 7 bases between the two ends. Filled out from reference TRBV5-6 and TRBJ1-5, the complete variable domain reads DAGVTQSPTHLIKTRGQQVTLRCSPKSGHDTVSWYQQALGQGPQFIFQYYEEEERQRGNFPDRFSGHQFPNYSSELNVNALLLGDSALYLCASSLSVDQPQHFGDGTRLSIL.

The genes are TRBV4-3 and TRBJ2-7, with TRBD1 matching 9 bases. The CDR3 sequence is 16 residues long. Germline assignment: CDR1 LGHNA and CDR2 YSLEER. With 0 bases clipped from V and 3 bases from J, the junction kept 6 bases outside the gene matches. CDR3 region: CASSQDTGGLGYEQYF. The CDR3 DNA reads TGCGCCAGCAGCCAAGATACAGGGGGCTTAGGCTACGAGCAGTACTTC.

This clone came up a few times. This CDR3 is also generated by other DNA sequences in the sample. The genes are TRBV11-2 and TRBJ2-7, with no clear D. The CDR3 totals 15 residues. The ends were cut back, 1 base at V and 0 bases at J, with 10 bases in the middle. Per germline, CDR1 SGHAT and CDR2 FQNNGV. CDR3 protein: CASSLGAGTSYEQYF. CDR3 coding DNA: TGTGCCAGCAGCTTAGGGGCCGGAACCTCCTACGAGCAGTACTTC.

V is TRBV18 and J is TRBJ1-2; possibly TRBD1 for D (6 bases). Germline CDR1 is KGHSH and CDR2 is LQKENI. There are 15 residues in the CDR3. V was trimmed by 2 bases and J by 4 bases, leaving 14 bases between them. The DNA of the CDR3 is TGTGCCAGCTCACCAGCAGGGGACCCCTCCTATGGCTACACCTTC. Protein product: CASSPAGDPSYGYTF.